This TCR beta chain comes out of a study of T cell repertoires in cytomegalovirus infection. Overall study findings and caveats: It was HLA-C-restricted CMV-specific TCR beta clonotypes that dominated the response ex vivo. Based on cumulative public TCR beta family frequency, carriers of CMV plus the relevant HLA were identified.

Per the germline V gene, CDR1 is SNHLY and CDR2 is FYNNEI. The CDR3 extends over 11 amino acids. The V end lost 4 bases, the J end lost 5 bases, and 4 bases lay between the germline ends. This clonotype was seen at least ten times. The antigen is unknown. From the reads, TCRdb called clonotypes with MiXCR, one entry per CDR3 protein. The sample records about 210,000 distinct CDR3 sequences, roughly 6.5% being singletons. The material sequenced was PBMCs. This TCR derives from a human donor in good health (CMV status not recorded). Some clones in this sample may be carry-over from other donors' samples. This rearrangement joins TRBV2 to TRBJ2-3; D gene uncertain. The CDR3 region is CASSGRDTQYF. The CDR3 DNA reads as TGTGCCAGCAGTGGACGAGATACGCAGTATTTT.